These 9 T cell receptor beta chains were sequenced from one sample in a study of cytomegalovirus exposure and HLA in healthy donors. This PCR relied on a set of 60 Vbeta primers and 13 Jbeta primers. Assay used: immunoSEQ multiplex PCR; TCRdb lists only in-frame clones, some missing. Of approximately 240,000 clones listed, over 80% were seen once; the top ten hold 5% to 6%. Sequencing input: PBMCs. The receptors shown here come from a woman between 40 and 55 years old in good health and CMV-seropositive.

The CDR3 DNA is TGTGCCAGCAGCCGGGGGGGGACAGCCCGCACTGAAGCTTTCTTT. Its protein product is CASSRGGTARTEAFF. This chain joins TRBV5-4 and TRBJ1-1, with 7 bases lining up with TRBD1. Looked up from germline, CDR1 is SGHNT and CDR2 is YYREEE (reference sequence). V trimming: 4 bases; J trimming: 4 bases; junction bases outside the gene matches: 10. The CDR3 consists of 15 residues.

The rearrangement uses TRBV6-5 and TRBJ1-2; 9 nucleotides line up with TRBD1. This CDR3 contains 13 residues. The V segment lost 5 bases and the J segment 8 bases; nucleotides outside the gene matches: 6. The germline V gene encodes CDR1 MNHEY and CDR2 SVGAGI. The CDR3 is CASSLTGGGGYTF. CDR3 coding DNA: TGTGCCAGCAGTCTAACAGGGGGCGGGGGCTACACCTTC.

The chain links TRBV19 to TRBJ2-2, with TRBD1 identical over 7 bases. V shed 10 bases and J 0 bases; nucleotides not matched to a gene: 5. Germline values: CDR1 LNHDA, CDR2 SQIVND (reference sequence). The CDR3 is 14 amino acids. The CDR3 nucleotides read TGTGCCACCCAAGACAGGGCGAACACCGGGGAGCTGTTTTTT. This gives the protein CATQDRANTGELFF.

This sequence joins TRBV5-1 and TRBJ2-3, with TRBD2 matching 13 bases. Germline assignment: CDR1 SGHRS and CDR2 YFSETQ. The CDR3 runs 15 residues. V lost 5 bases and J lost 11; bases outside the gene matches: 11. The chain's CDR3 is CASRPTSGRAERQYF. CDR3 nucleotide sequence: TGCGCCAGCAGGCCAACTAGCGGGAGGGCCGAAAGGCAGTATTTT.

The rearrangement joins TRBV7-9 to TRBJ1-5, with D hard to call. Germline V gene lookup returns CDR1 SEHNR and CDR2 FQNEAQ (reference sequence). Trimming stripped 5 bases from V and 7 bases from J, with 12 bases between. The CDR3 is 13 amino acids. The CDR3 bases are TGTGCCAGCAGCCGAACAGAGACCCAGCCCCAGCATTTT. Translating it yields CASSRTETQPQHF.

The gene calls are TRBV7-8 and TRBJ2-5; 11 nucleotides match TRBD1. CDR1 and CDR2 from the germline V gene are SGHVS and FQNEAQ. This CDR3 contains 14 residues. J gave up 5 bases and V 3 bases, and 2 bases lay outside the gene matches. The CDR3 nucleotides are TGTGCCAGCAGCTTGGACAGGGGGCACGAGACCCAGTACTTC. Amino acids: CASSLDRGHETQYF.

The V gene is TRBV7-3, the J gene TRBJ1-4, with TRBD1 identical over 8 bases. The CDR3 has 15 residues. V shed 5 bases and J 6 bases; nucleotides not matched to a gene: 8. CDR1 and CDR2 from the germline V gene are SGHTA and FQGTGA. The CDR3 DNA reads TGTGCCAGCAGCGTCGGACGGGGACAGGATGAAAAACTGTTTTTT. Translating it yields CASSVGRGQDEKLFF.

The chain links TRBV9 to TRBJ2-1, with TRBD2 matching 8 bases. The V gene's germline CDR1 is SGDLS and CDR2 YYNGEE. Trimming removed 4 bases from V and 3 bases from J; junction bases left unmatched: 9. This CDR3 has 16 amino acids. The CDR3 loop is CASSSRLAGLYNEQFF. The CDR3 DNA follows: TGTGCCAGCAGCTCCCGCCTAGCGGGTCTCTACAATGAGCAGTTCTTC. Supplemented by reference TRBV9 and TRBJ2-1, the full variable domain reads DSGVTQTPKHLITATGQRVTLRCSPRSGDLSVYWYQQSLDQGLQFLIQYYNGEERAKGNILERFSAQQFPDLHSELNLSSLELGDSALYFCASSSRLAGLYNEQFFGPGTRLTVL.

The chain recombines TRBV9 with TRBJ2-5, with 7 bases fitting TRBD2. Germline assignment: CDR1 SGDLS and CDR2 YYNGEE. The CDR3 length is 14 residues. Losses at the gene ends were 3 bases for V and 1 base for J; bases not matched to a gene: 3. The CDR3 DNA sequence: TGTGCCAGCAGCGGGGGACTAACCCAAGAGACCCAGTACTTC. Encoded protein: CASSGGLTQETQYF.